At least ten counts were recorded for the clone carrying this T cell receptor beta chain. Its antigen remains unidentified. cDNA was made by 5'RACE with 10-nucleotide random UMIs. TCRdb re-derived calls from the 5' RACE reads in MiXCR, one entry per CDR3 protein. The sample has more than 55,000 distinct CDR3 sequences; more than 7.5% are singletons. The data belong to a study of neurological immune-mediated disorders. Study results and caveats: No expanded-clone CDR3 amino acid sequence recurred across subjects, suggesting private TCR-beta repertoires.

Time point reported: longitudinal time-point 2. This TCR was recovered from a man in his thirties or forties in good health. Sample: PBMCs.

The CDR3 DNA reads as TGTGCCAGCAGCGAGAGGGGGAGCACAGATACGCAGTATTTT. Residues: CASSERGSTDTQYF. The chain has TRBV7-9 and TRBJ2-3; weak D call: TRBD1 (6 bases). The CDR3 spans 14 residues. Germline V gene sequence: CDR1 SEHNR, CDR2 FQNEAQ (reference sequence). Trimming left V 5 bases short and J 0 bases short, with 9 bases between.